Following are 2 T cell receptor beta chains from one sample sequenced in a study of shared clonotypes between healthy human individuals (dated by TCRdb to the early 2020s). CD8 naive samples consisted of CD45RO-negative cells that were positively selected for CCR7, yielding a CD45RA+CCR7+ population without TemRA cells. The library relied on the immunoSEQ multiplex PCR assay. TCRdb took this table from immuneACCESS and kept in-frame rearrangements with V and J called. Such tables lack part of the clones; where checked against another copy, unresolved V genes explain under half of the gap, and the rest is unexplained. In all, the sample holds about 2.1 million clones, and roughly 95% of those were seen once. Approximately 1.7% of the sample comes from the top ten. Sequencing input: naive CD8+ T cells from PBMCs. Reading the label with the study, this specimen's cell subset or site is: CD45RA+CCR7+. The receptors derive from a man between 18 and 29 years old in good health. Some clones in this sample may be carry-over from other donors' samples.

CDR3 in DNA: TGTGCCAGCAGCTTGGGGGTTAGCGGGACACAAGAGACCCAGTACTTC. Translated: CASSLGVSGTQETQYF. The V and J genes are TRBV5-4 and TRBJ2-5, with 8 positions matching TRBD2. Losses at the gene ends were 0 bases for V and 2 bases for J; bases not matched to a gene: 6. The germline gives CDR1 SGHNT, CDR2 YYREEE (reference sequence). This CDR3 has 16 amino acids.

The chain links TRBV6-6 to TRBJ1-5; D is uncertain. Germline CDR1 reads MNHNY; CDR2 reads SVGAGI (reference sequence). V was shortened by 0 bases and J by 6 bases, with 6 bases between the two germline ends. This CDR3 has 13 residues. The CDR3 reads CASSYSSLQPQHF. Written as DNA, the CDR3 is TGTGCCAGCAGTTACTCTTCTCTTCAGCCCCAGCATTTT.